A selection of T cell receptor beta chains follows, all from one sample in a study of coeliac disease. This table comes from immunoSEQ multiplex PCR, and its TCRdb copy is limited to in-frame clones, with some not included. The data hold 7,300 or so clones, with roughly three fifths observed a single time. Sequencing was carried out using lamina propria lymphocytes from the gut. These receptors were collected from a woman aged 60-75 years with active celiac disease. The CDR3 runs from the conserved cysteine through the conserved F or W.

v_call	j_call	cdr3_aa
TRBV19	TRBJ2-7	CASSIGGGRGSYEQYF
TRBV10-3	TRBJ2-2	CAISGGLAGGPDTGELFF
TRBV18	TRBJ2-1	CASSRETEQFF
TRBV5-1	TRBJ2-3	CASSLGSGAADTQYF
TRBV6-1	TRBJ2-1	CASSESGQGKWNEQFF
TRBV4-3	TRBJ2-2	CASSRTEYGPGELFF
TRBV5-4	TRBJ2-5	CASSPAASGETQYF
TRBV5-1	TRBJ2-1	CASRLAGGPNEQFF
TRBV19	TRBJ1-1	CASSIITGLNTEAFF
TRBV7-9	TRBJ1-3	CASSSSAGSSGNTIYF
TRBV6-1	TRBJ2-3	CASSVRGTDTQYF
TRBV20-1	TRBJ2-1	CSALDRGEQFF
TRBV7-9	TRBJ2-1	CASGPGTGVYNEQFF
TRBV7-2	TRBJ2-7	CASSSNRGYEQYF
TRBV2	TRBJ2-1	CASSGPGLAAYNEQFF
TRBV6-5	TRBJ1-1	CASSSRTGATEAFF
TRBV4-3	TRBJ2-7	CASSQEMYRGGDTYEQYF
TRBV30	TRBJ2-1	CAWTPRYNEQFF
TRBV6-5	TRBJ1-5	CASRPQRGFNQPQHF
TRBV28	TRBJ1-3	CASRTSGSGNTIYF
TRBV7-7	TRBJ2-2	CASSIVRTGELFF
TRBV6-1	TRBJ1-4	CASSTGATNEKLFF